This TCR beta chain was retrieved from a study of blood T cell repertoires in COVID-19. Using immunoSEQ multiplex PCR, the repertoire was profiled, and TCRdb retains in-frame clones only, with some absent. The sample contains about 210,000 clones, roughly four fifths of which appear only once. CDR1 LGHNA and CDR2 YSLEER come from the germline V gene. The length of the CDR3 is 15 residues. V dropped 3 bases and J dropped 3 bases, with 14 bases sitting between them. The sequenced material came from peripheral blood. The chain couples TRBV4-3 to TRBJ1-2; D call uncertain. The TCR was taken from a woman in her thirties or forties with active or convalescent COVID-19. In DNA form, the CDR3 reads TGCGCCAGCAGCCAGTCCGAGAGGTCCTACTATGGCTACACCTTC. This gives the protein CASSQSERSYYGYTF.